These 2 T cell receptor beta chains came from one sample sequenced in a study of post-analysis software for immune sequencing data. Overall study results and limits: Four or five TRBV segments occurring more often in patients than controls included TRBV5-6, TRBV5-1 and TRBV20-1.

Their specific antigens are unknown. Unique molecular identifiers were present in the TCR beta cDNA libraries. TCRdb reanalysed the PCR reads using MiXCR and keeps one entry per CDR3 protein. The repertoire has approximately 770,000 distinct CDR3 sequences, 46% of them found once; the top ten carry over 4.5%. The sequenced sample consisted of blood. The receptors derive from a girl under 18 with multiple sclerosis.

This clonotype was counted only a few times. The chain combines TRBV12-3 or TRBV12-4 with TRBJ2-6, with D possibly matching TRBD1 (5 bases). Trimming took off 3 bases at V and 4 bases at J, with 16 bases between the two ends. The CDR3 sequence is 17 residues long. Written as DNA, the CDR3 is TGTGCCAGCAGTTTTTGGCGCAGGGAAGACGGGGCCAACGTCCTGACTTTC. Translation gives CASSFWRREDGANVLTF.

The chain is built from TRBV5-6 and TRBJ2-3; 8 bases are shared with TRBD2. This CDR3 region has 16 residues. V was pared by 3 bases and J by 4 bases, with 10 bases of the junction left unmatched. Germline V gene lookup returns CDR1 SGHDT and CDR2 YYEEEE. CDR3 loop: CASSWATRGRSDTQYF. In DNA form, the CDR3 reads TGTGCCAGCAGCTGGGCCACACGCGGGAGGTCAGATACGCAGTATTTT.